This paragraph covers one TCR beta chain sequence. V was cut by 2 bases and J by 1 base, with 11 bases left in between. CDR1 is MDHEN, CDR2 SYDVKM, per germline. The CDR3 is 15 residues long. Among the unsorted PBMC samples, replicate PCRs used about 280 ng DNA, 31,000 or so T cell genomes. In the study's own analysis: Filtering differed for immunoSEQ, which gave only junction sequences without quality scores. The table came from immunoSEQ multiplex PCR; TCRdb's copy has only in-frame clones and leaves some out. For V, J and clone size, that table is used; D and trimming come from the DNA. The sample has about 480,000 clones, roughly 78% seen once. This entry belongs to a study of shared clonotypes between healthy human individuals. Across the study: Donors consisted of two women and a few men between 18 and 49.

V gene TRBV28 combines with J gene TRBJ2-5, with a possible D match to TRBD1 (5 bases). Material for sequencing was PBMCs. This clonotype originated in a middle-aged woman in good health. Some clones in this sample may be carry-over from other donors' samples. The CDR3 bases are TGTGCCAGCAGTTTAACCGACAGCCTCCAAGAGACCCAGTACTTC. Protein product: CASSLTDSLQETQYF.